This T cell receptor beta chain was found in a study of OX40 agonist ivuxolimab in advanced cancers. The wider study: Cohort: roughly 79% men, mean age 60, aged roughly 23 to 90. General observations from the study: Both blood CD4+ and CD8+ T cells showed clonal growth by week 6 at 0.1 to 3.0 mg/kg.

Cycle 7 day 1, cycle 4 day 1, and baseline were the timepoints at which blood was sampled. The CDR3 spans 15 residues. Trimming removed 6 bases from V and 1 base from J; junction bases left unmatched: 4. Germline assignment: CDR1 SGHTA and CDR2 FQGNSA. Points on this clone: No antigen is known for it.

Sequenced by immunoSEQ multiplex PCR; TCRdb stores in-frame clones only, minus some. The sample yields some 97,000 clones, approximately 90% seen once. The rearrangement links TRBV7-2 to TRBJ2-2; 8 positions match TRBD1. The input for sequencing was CD4+ or CD8+ T cells sorted from blood, taken in a trial of the OX40 agonist ivuxolimab. This clonotype originated in an adult with an advanced solid tumor such as melanoma, head and neck, liver or kidney cancer. CDR3 nucleotides: TGTGCCAGCAGTACTGGACAGGGGAACACCGGGGAGCTGTTTTTT. It is translated as CASSTGQGNTGELFF. The full variable domain, with the rest looked up from reference TRBV7-2 and TRBJ2-2, is GAGVSQSPSNKVTEKGKDVELRCDPISGHTALYWYRQSLGQGLEFLIYFQGNSAPDKSGLPSDRFSAERTGGSVSTLTIQRTQQEDSAVYLCASSTGQGNTGELFFGEGSRLTVL.